The present entry profiles one TCR beta chain with its context. As yet, its antigen is unknown. With listed TCR primers and previously described methods, bulk TCR libraries were prepared. Via MiXCR, TCRdb re-called the PCR reads, giving one row per CDR3 protein. Of 80,000 to 95,000 distinct CDR3 sequences listed, 15% to 20% are singletons. These data belong to a study of molecular identifiers for immune sequencing clone quantification. Study-wide findings and caveats: Should identical TCR molecules share a barcode, the sizes of highly expanded clones could be underestimated. Over 97% of CMV-specific effector molecules, but under 1% of naive ones, were in clones above 20 copies.

Sorted inputs of 20,000 to 1,000,000 cells, with 10%, 30% or 50% RNA, yielded naive CD8 libraries. V dropped 7 bases and J dropped 1; count of bases not matched to a gene: 9. This CDR3 region has 16 residues. Germline V lookup: CDR1 SNHLY, CDR2 FYNNEI. This TCR came from a human donor in good health. Some libraries in this study had Jurkat cell RNA spiked in. Sequenced input: naive CD8+ T cells from blood, with Jurkat cell RNA spiked in. Indicated subset: FACS-sorted CD8+CD4-CCR7+CD45RA+ naive T cells. The rearrangement links TRBV2 to TRBJ2-5; TRBD1 matches at 10 bases. The chain's CDR3 is CASIRGTGVFQETQYF. CDR3 nucleotides: TGTGCCAGCATTAGGGGGACAGGGGTTTTCCAAGAGACCCAGTACTTC.